The clone carrying this TCR beta chain occurred a few times. What it binds is not known. This record belongs to a study of T-cell reconstitution after alpha-beta-depleted transplantation in children. Whole-study results and caveats: Reported findings indicate that, about two months after transplant, alpha-beta T cells came from several hundred expanded clones, which were derived from non-depleted graft cells.

It was with unique molecular identifiers that the TCRbeta library was prepared. TCRdb recomputed calls from the PCR reads with MiXCR, one row per CDR3 protein. Counted here are fewer than 550,000 distinct CDR3 sequences, about an eighth occurring once; the ten biggest clones make up roughly 15%. The ends were cut back, 2 bases at V and 3 bases at J, with 13 bases in the middle. Germline-derived CDR1 and CDR2 are LGHNA and YSLEER. This CDR3 is built from 15 residues. Specimen: PBMCs, mostly from graft donor cells, collected 180 days after TCRalphabeta/CD19-depleted stem cell transplant. The chain employs TRBV4-3 and TRBJ1-2, with TRBD1 as a possible D gene (6 bases). The TCR originated in a female patient aged 2 to 10 who had a stem cell transplant for aplastic anemia, so the T cells may come from the graft donor. The CDR3 here is CASSQKEDSYYGYTF. CDR3 DNA sequence: TGCGCCAGCAGCCAAAAGGAGGACAGTTACTATGGCTACACCTTC.